This TCR beta chain stems from a study of CD8 T cells in ankylosing spondylitis. Whole-study findings and limits: Previously reported in reactive arthritis synovial fluid and blood were some of the motif variants. Disease-associated clonotypes exhibited CD8+ identity and were relatively infrequent in peripheral blood.

TCRdb ran MiXCR on the 5' RACE reads and lists one entry per CDR3 protein. The sample contains 150,000 to 200,000 distinct CDR3 sequences, over 10% of which appear only once. Ten or more counts support this clonotype. What it binds is not known. The receptor's source is a female donor with ankylosing spondylitis or in good health (not recorded which). Sequencing was done on a sample of blood, either unsorted or a sorted T cell fraction (not recorded which).

This chain's CDR3 is CASSYKGGSSSPLHF. The CDR3 nucleotides read TGTGCCAGCAGTTACAAAGGGGGTTCTAGTTCACCCCTCCACTTT. This sequence joins TRBV6-5 and TRBJ1-6; D is possibly TRBD1 (6 bases). Trimming left V 2 bases short and J 9 bases short, with 14 bases between. The CDR3 loop spans 15 amino acids. CDR1 and CDR2 from the germline V gene are MNHEY and SVGAGI.